Described below is a single T cell receptor (beta chain) sequence and its context. The CDR3 contains 17 residues. Trimming took 1 base from V and 4 from J; bases not matched to a gene: 12. Germline V lookup: CDR1 SGHVS, CDR2 FQNEAQ. The data derive from a study of technical replicates of blood from a handful of donors. Here immunoSEQ multiplex PCR was the method, and the copy in TCRdb shows in-frame clones only, minus some. The sample lists fewer than 20,000 clones; 70% to 90% were seen once. J is TRBJ1-1 and V is TRBV7-8; TRBD1 matches at 7 bases. This clonotype was sampled from a human donor in good health. Source material: PBMCs. The CDR3 DNA sequence: TGTGCCAGCAGCTTAGGTAGGACAGGTAATTTGATCACTGAAGCTTTCTTT. As protein: CASSLGRTGNLITEAFF.